The 28 T cell receptor beta chains in this list originate from one sample, sequenced in a study of shared clonotypes between healthy human individuals (dated by TCRdb to 2020 to 2022). Library method: the immunoSEQ multiplex PCR assay. TCRdb provides this immuneACCESS table in a form limited to in-frame rearrangements. Some clones are lacking; in checked studies, under half of them reflect an unresolved V gene, and why the rest are absent is not known. The sample table lists over a million clones, 98% of them with a count of one. 0.36% of the sample is held by the ten biggest clonotypes. Sequenced: naive CD4+ T cells sorted from blood. The cell subset or site label of this sample denotes: CD45RA+ positively selected. These receptors were taken from a man aged 25 to 45 in good health.

This chain connects TRBV6-5 to TRBJ2-7; TRBD2 might be the D (6 bases). Germline V CDR1 and CDR2: MNHEY, SVGAGI. The CDR3 loop spans 14 amino acids. Trimming took off 2 bases at V and 4 bases at J, with 12 bases between the two ends. This CDR3 reads CASSYGGDGYEQYF. In nucleotides, the CDR3 is TGTGCCAGCAGTTACGGAGGGGATGGATACGAGCAGTACTTC.

J is TRBJ1-5 and V is TRBV7-9; D is perhaps TRBD1 (5 bases). The V end lost 8 bases, the J end lost 1 base, and 6 bases lay between the germline ends. This CDR3 is built from 12 residues. The germline gives CDR1 SEHNR, CDR2 FQNEAQ (reference sequence). The CDR3 reads CASGDSNQPQHF. Here the CDR3 DNA reads TGTGCCAGCGGGGACAGCAATCAGCCCCAGCATTTT.

The J gene is TRBJ2-7, the V gene TRBV29-1; possible D gene TRBD2, 6 bases. Per germline, CDR1 SQVTM and CDR2 ANQGSEA. Trimming cost V 4 bases and J 0 bases, with 10 bases left between them. The CDR3 consists of 13 residues. The CDR3 here is CSVVGGTSYEQYF. In nucleotides, the CDR3 is TGCAGCGTTGTTGGCGGGACCTCCTACGAGCAGTACTTC.

The V call is TRBV19, the J call TRBJ2-7; TRBD1 might be the D (6 bases). The germline V gene encodes CDR1 LNHDA and CDR2 SQIVND (reference sequence). This CDR3 is 15 amino acids long. V gave up 2 bases and J gave up 4 bases, with 15 bases separating them. In DNA form, the CDR3 reads TGTGCCAGTAGTATATTCGGCAGGGGAAAGTACGAGCAGTACTTC. Protein: CASSIFGRGKYEQYF.

The rearrangement links TRBV2 to TRBJ2-2; D gene uncertain. The germline gives CDR1 SNHLY, CDR2 FYNNEI. V was shortened by 9 bases and J by 4 bases, with 12 bases between the two germline ends. The CDR3 is 13 residues long. The CDR3, as DNA: TGTGCCAGTTCCGTCGCGGTCACCGGGGAGCTGTTTTTT. This translates into CASSVAVTGELFF.

The chain joins TRBV29-1 to TRBJ1-1; D is perhaps TRBD1 (5 bases). V lost 6 bases and J 2 bases, leaving 13 bases between the germline ends. The germline gives CDR1 SQVTM, CDR2 ANQGSEA. The CDR3 covers 13 residues. For the CDR3, the DNA is TGCAGCGTCCGCCTAGGGGCTAACACTGAAGCTTTCTTT. Its protein product is CSVRLGANTEAFF. Filled out from reference TRBV29-1 and TRBJ1-1, the complete variable domain reads SAVISQKPSRDICQRGTSLTIQCQVDSQVTMMFWYRQQPGQSLTLIATANQGSEATYESGFVIDKFPISRPNLTFSTLTVSNMSPEDSSIYLCSVRLGANTEAFFGQGTRLTVV.

The genes are TRBV28 and TRBJ2-7, with D maybe TRBD2 (5 bases). Per the germline V gene, CDR1 is MDHEN and CDR2 is SYDVKM. The V gene lost 3 bases and the J gene lost 2 bases, with 8 bases spanning the gap. This CDR3 region has 13 residues. The DNA for the CDR3 is TGTGCCAGCAGTTTGCGGGTAGCCTACGAGCAGTACTTC. It translates to CASSLRVAYEQYF.

The chain recombines TRBV11-3 with TRBJ2-7; D perhaps matches TRBD2 (6 bases). This CDR3 region has 14 residues. Trimming shortened V by 5 bases and J by 0 bases, and 11 bases separated the two germline ends. CDR1 and CDR2 (germline): SGHNT, YENEEA. CDR3 sequence reads: CASSPSAGSYEQYF. The CDR3 bases are TGTGCCAGCAGCCCATCAGCGGGCTCCTACGAGCAGTACTTC.

The chain has TRBV7-8 and TRBJ2-2, with 9 bases lining up with TRBD2. Germline CDR1 is SGHVS and CDR2 is FQNEAQ. The trim removed 5 bases at V and 6 bases at J, leaving 7 bases unmatched. The CDR3 has 15 amino acids. The CDR3 loop is CASSRTSVGAGELFF. CDR3 nucleotides: TGTGCCAGCAGCCGGACTAGCGTAGGGGCCGGGGAGCTGTTTTTT.

This clone was observed a single time. The V and J genes are TRBV9 and TRBJ1-2; possibly TRBD1 for D (5 bases). Trimming removed 0 bases from V and 5 bases from J, with 14 bases in between. Germline V gene sequence: CDR1 SGDLS, CDR2 YYNGEE. The length of the CDR3 is 15 residues. CDR3 amino acids: CASSVGEGKGYGYTF. The DNA of the CDR3 is TGTGCCAGCAGCGTAGGGGAGGGCAAGGGGTATGGCTACACCTTC.

The chain is built from TRBV5-1 and TRBJ2-2; TRBD1 might be the D (5 bases). The CDR3 totals 15 residues. Trimming left V 3 bases short and J 0 bases short, with 9 bases between. CDR1 is SGHRS and CDR2 is YFSETQ in the germline V gene. CDR3 protein: CASSWGSSNTGELFF. CDR3 sequence (DNA): TGCGCCAGCAGCTGGGGCTCTTCGAACACCGGGGAGCTGTTTTTT.

V is TRBV11-2 and J is TRBJ2-7, with 7 bases fitting TRBD1. Per the germline V gene, CDR1 is SGHAT and CDR2 is FQNNGV. The CDR3 sequence is 13 residues long. The V gene end was trimmed by 4 bases and the J gene end by 2 bases; junction bases not matched to a gene: 2. CDR3 region: CASSSTGAYEQYF. For the CDR3, the DNA is TGTGCCAGCAGCTCCACAGGGGCCTACGAGCAGTACTTC. Together with reference TRBV11-2 and TRBJ2-7, the CDR3 gives the full variable domain: EAGVAQSPRYKIIEKRQSVAFWCNPISGHATLYWYQQILGQGPKLLIQFQNNGVVDDSQLPKDRFSAERLKGVDSTLKIQPAKLEDSAVYLCASSSTGAYEQYFGPGTRLTVT.

The chain uses TRBV7-6 and TRBJ1-3, with D possibly matching TRBD1 (5 bases). CDR3 length: 17 residues. Trimming left V 8 bases short and J 4 bases short, with 24 bases between. CDR1 and CDR2 from the germline V gene are SGHVS and FNYEAQ. The CDR3 loop is CASGGAVATTIGNTIYF. Here the CDR3 DNA reads TGTGCCAGCGGAGGGGCCGTCGCGACTACGATCGGAAACACCATATATTTT. Using reference TRBV7-6 and TRBJ1-3 for the parts outside the CDR3, the full variable domain is GAGVSQSPRYKVTKRGQDVALRCDPISGHVSLYWYRQALGQGPEFLTYFNYEAQQDKSGLPNDRFSAERPEGSISTLTIQRTEQRDSAMYRCASGGAVATTIGNTIYFGEGSWLTVV.

V and J are TRBV10-3 and TRBJ2-4; D is tentatively TRBD1 or TRBD2 (5 bases each). V was shortened by 3 bases and J by 8 bases, with 17 bases between the two germline ends. Germline V CDR1 and CDR2: ENHRY, SYGVKD. CDR3 size: 15 residues. The DNA of the CDR3 is TGTGCCATCAGTGAAGACCTCAAGGGGAGATACATTCAGTACTTC. This translates into CAISEDLKGRYIQYF.

V is TRBV5-4 and J is TRBJ1-1; unclear D gene. V was clipped by 5 bases and J by 2 bases, with 16 bases between them. This CDR3 comprises 15 residues. Germline CDR1 and CDR2: SGHNT and YYREEE (reference sequence). The CDR3 nucleotides read TGTGCCAGCAGTCCGCCATCGGGCGGAAACACTGAAGCTTTCTTT. Translated: CASSPPSGGNTEAFF. Drawing the rest from reference TRBV5-4 and TRBJ1-1, the complete variable domain is ETGVTQSPTHLIKTRGQQVTLRCSSQSGHNTVSWYQQALGQGPQFIFQYYREEENGRGNFPPRFSGLQFPNYSSELNVNALELDDSALYLCASSPPSGGNTEAFFGQGTRLTVV.

The rearrangement uses TRBV6-1 and TRBJ2-2, with 8 bases fitting TRBD1. The CDR3 runs 14 residues. Germline loops: CDR1 MNHNS, CDR2 SASEGT. V shed 6 bases and J 3 bases; nucleotides not matched to a gene: 3. The CDR3 sequence: CASRLTGDTGELFF. CDR3 nucleotides: TGTGCCAGCAGACTGACAGGGGACACCGGGGAGCTGTTTTTT.

J is TRBJ2-7 and V is TRBV18; tentative D call: TRBD1 (6 bases). This CDR3 has 15 amino acids. Trimming took 2 bases from V and 6 from J, leaving 17 bases between them. From germline, CDR1 is KGHSH and CDR2 LQKENI. CDR3 in amino acids: CASSPWNRAPSEQYF. The DNA for the CDR3 is TGTGCCAGCTCACCATGGAACAGGGCTCCCAGCGAGCAGTACTTC.

CDR3 DNA sequence: TGTGCCAGTAGTAGAACCGGGGACGGTTACTACACCTTC. This gives the protein CASSRTGDGYYTF. V gene TRBV19 combines with J gene TRBJ1-2, with a possible D match to TRBD1 (5 bases). Trimming pared 4 bases from V and 10 bases from J, leaving 16 bases between. Germline CDR1 LNHDA, CDR2 SQIVND (reference sequence). This CDR3 has 13 residues. Together with reference TRBV19 and TRBJ1-2, the CDR3 gives the full variable domain: DGGITQSPKYLFRKEGQNVTLSCEQNLNHDAMYWYRQDPGQGLRLIYYSQIVNDFQKGDIAEGYSVSREKKESFPLTVTSAQKNPTAFYLCASSRTGDGYYTFGSGTRLTVV.

In nucleotides, the CDR3 is TGTGCCAGCAAGAGCGGGGGGGATGGCTACACCTTC. The encoded protein is CASKSGGDGYTF. The chain has TRBV6-6 and TRBJ1-2, with D possibly TRBD1 on 5 matching bases. Looked up from germline, CDR1 is MNHNY and CDR2 is SVGAGI (reference sequence). The CDR3 loop spans 12 amino acids. The V end was cut by 7 bases, the J end by 6 bases, with 12 bases between.

In regard to this clone: This same CDR3 is encoded by further DNA sequences in the sample. The V and J genes are TRBV9 and TRBJ1-5; no reliable D call. V was trimmed by 1 base and J by 4 bases, leaving 9 bases between them. Germline lookup yields CDR1 SGDLS and CDR2 YYNGEE. The CDR3 length is 14 residues. Written as DNA, the CDR3 is TGTGCCAGCAGCGTAAGCGGCAGTAATCAGCCCCAGCATTTT. Residues: CASSVSGSNQPQHF.

A word on this clone: This specimen includes other DNA sequences encoding the same CDR3. The chain has TRBV18 and TRBJ1-1; perhaps TRBD1 as D (5 bases). This CDR3 region has 13 residues. V lost 3 bases and J 1 base, leaving 6 bases between the germline ends. Germline assignment: CDR1 KGHSH and CDR2 LQKENI. CDR3 protein: CASSPGQNTEAFF. The CDR3 nucleotides read TGTGCCAGCTCACCGGGGCAGAACACTGAAGCTTTCTTT. Filled out from reference TRBV18 and TRBJ1-1, the complete variable domain reads NAGVMQNPRHLVRRRGQEARLRCSPMKGHSHVYWYRQLPEEGLKFMVYLQKENIIDESGMPKERFSAEFPKEGPSILRIQQVVRGDSAAYFCASSPGQNTEAFFGQGTRLTVV.

This chain connects TRBV7-2 to TRBJ2-7, with 11 bases identical to TRBD2. From germline, CDR1 is SGHTA and CDR2 FQGNSA. With V trimmed by 0 bases and J by 8 bases, 9 bases remained unmatched. CDR3 size: 16 residues. The CDR3 nucleotides read TGTGCCAGCAGCTTAGCCGGGACTAGCGGAACCCTCCAGCAGTACTTC. Amino acids: CASSLAGTSGTLQQYF.

The rearrangement joins TRBV27 to TRBJ2-7; 14 bases line up with TRBD2. The CDR3 covers 14 residues. With 6 bases clipped from V and 6 bases from J, the junction kept 4 bases outside the gene matches. Germline V lookup: CDR1 MNHEY, CDR2 SMNVEV (reference sequence). This CDR3 reads CASSRTSGRIEQYF. As DNA, the CDR3 is TGTGCCAGCAGCAGGACTAGCGGGAGGATCGAGCAGTACTTC.

The V call is TRBV5-1, the J call TRBJ2-7; 8 bases are shared with TRBD1. The CDR3 length is 17 residues. CDR1 is SGHRS and CDR2 is YFSETQ in the germline V gene. The ends lost 0 bases at V and 3 bases at J; junction bases unmatched: 11. In DNA form, the CDR3 reads TGCGCCAGCAGCTTGGACATACTATCGGGACAGGACTACGAGCAGTACTTC. This translates into CASSLDILSGQDYEQYF.

CDR3 amino acids: CASSLDRGREQFF. The CDR3 region has the DNA TGCGCCAGCAGCTTGGACAGGGGGCGTGAGCAGTTCTTC. The gene calls are TRBV5-1 and TRBJ2-1, with 9 bases fitting TRBD1. The CDR3 totals 13 residues. Germline CDR1 SGHRS, CDR2 YFSETQ. The V and J ends lost 0 bases and 9 bases, in that order; junction bases with no gene match: 1.

This chain joins TRBV6-5 and TRBJ2-5; the match to TRBD2 covers 9 bases. The length of the CDR3 is 16 residues. The trim removed 2 bases at V and 6 bases at J, leaving 10 bases unmatched. CDR1 and CDR2 from the germline V gene are MNHEY and SVGAGI. The CDR3 region is CASSYSGRPGGKTQYF. In DNA form, the CDR3 reads TGTGCCAGCAGTTACAGCGGGAGGCCCGGCGGAAAGACCCAGTACTTC.

The chain has TRBV10-3 and TRBJ2-7; TRBD2 might be the D (5 bases). Germline CDR1 ENHRY, CDR2 SYGVKD. Trimming shortened V by 10 bases and J by 4 bases, and 11 bases separated the two germline ends. CDR3 length: 11 residues. The DNA for the CDR3 is TGTGCCACCCTACGGGGATACGAGCAGTACTTC. Encoded protein: CATLRGYEQYF.

The chain employs TRBV5-4 and TRBJ2-5, with D unclear. With 4 bases removed from V and 1 base from J, the gap between germline ends came to 8 bases. The germline V gene encodes CDR1 SGHNT and CDR2 YYREEE (reference sequence). There are 13 residues in the CDR3. The CDR3 coding sequence is TGTGCCAGCAGCATGGGGTCCCAAGAGACCCAGTACTTC. Protein product: CASSMGSQETQYF.